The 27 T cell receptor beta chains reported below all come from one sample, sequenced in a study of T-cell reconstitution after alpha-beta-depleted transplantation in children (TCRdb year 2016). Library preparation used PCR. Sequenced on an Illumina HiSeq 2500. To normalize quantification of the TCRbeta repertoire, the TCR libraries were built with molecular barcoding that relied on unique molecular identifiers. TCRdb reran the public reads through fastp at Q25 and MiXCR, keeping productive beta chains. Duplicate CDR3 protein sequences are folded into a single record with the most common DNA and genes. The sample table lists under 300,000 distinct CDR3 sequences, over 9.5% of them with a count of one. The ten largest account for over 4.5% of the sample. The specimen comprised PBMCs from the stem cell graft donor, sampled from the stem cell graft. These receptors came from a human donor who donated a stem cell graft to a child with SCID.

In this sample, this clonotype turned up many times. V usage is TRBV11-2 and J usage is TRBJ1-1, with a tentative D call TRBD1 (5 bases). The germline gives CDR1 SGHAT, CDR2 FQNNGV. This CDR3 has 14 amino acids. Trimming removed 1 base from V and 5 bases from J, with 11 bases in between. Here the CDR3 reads CASSLVLGVTEAFF. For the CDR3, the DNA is TGTGCCAGCAGCTTAGTCTTGGGGGTGACTGAAGCTTTCTTT.

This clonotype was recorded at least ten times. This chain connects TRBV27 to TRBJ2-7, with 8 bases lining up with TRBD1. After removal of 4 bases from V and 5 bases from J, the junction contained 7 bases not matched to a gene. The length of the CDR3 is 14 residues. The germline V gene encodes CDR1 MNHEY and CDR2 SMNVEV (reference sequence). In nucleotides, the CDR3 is TGTGCCAGCAGTTCGCCGGGACAGGCAAACGAGCAGTACTTC. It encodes CASSSPGQANEQYF.

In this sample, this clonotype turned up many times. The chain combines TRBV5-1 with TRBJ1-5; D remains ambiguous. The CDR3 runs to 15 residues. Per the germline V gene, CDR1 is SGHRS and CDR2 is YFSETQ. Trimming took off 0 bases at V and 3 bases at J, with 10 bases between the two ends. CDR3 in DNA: TGCGCCAGCAGCTTGGATCCGCTCCCCAATCAGCCCCAGCATTTT. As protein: CASSLDPLPNQPQHF.

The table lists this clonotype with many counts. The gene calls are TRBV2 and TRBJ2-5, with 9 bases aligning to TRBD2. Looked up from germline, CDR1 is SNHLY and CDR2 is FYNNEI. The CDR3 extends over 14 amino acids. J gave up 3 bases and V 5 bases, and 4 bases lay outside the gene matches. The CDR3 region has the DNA TGTGCCAGCAGTCGGACTAGCGTAGAAGAGACCCAGTACTTC. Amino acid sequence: CASSRTSVEETQYF.

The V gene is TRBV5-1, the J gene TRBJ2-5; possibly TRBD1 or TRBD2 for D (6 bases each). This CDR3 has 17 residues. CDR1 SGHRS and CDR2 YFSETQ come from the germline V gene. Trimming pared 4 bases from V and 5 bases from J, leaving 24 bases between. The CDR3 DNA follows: TGCGCCAGCAGCATGCGAGGGGGGCCCATCCTTCGGGAGACCCAGTACTTC. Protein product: CASSMRGGPILRETQYF.

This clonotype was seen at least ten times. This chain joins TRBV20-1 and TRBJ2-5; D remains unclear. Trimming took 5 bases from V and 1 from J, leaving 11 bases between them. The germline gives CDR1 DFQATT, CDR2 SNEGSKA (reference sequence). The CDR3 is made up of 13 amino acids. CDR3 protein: CSARLLPQETQYF. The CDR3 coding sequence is TGCAGTGCTCGACTCCTCCCCCAAGAGACCCAGTACTTC.

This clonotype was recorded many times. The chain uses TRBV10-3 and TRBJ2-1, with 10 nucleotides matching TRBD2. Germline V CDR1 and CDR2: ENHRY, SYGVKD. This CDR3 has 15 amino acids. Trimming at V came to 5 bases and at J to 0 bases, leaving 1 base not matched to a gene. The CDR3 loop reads CAISSSGGSYNEQFF. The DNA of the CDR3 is TGTGCCATCAGTTCTAGCGGGGGCTCCTACAATGAGCAGTTCTTC.

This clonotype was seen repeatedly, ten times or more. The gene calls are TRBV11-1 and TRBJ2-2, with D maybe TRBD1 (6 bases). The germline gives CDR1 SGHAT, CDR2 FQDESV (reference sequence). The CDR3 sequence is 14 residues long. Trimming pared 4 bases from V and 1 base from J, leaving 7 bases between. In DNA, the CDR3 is TGTGCCAGCAGCTGGGGACAGAACACCGGGGAGCTGTTTTTT. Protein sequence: CASSWGQNTGELFF. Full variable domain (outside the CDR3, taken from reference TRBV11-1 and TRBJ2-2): EAEVAQSPRYKITEKSQAVAFWCDPISGHATLYWYRQILGQGPELLVQFQDESVVDDSQLPKDRFSAERLKGVDSTLKIQPAELGDSAMYLCASSWGQNTGELFFGEGSRLTVL.

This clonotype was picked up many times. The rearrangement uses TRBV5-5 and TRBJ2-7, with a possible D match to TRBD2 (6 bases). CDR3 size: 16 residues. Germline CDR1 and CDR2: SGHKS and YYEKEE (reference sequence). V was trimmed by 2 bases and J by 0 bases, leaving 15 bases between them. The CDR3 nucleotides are TGTGCCAGCAGCTTTGCGGGGCAGAAGGCCTCCTACGAGCAGTACTTC. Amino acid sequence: CASSFAGQKASYEQYF.

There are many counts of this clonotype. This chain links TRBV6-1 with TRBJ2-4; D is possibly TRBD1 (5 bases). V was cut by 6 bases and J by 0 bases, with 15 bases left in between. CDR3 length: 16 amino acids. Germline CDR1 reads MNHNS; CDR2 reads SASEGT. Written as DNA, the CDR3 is TGTGCCAGCAGGCCTGACAGAACAGTAGCCAAAAACATTCAGTACTTC. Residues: CASRPDRTVAKNIQYF.

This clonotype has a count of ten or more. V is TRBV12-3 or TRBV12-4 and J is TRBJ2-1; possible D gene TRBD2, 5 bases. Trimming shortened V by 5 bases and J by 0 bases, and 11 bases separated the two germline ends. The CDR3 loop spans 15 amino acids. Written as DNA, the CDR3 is TGTGCCAGCAGTCTAGAGGGTTACTCCTACAATGAGCAGTTCTTC. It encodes CASSLEGYSYNEQFF.

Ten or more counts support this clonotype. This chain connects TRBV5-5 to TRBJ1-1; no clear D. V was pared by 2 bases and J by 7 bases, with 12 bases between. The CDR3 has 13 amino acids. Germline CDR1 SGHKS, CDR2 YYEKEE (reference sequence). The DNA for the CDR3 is TGTGCCAGCAGCTTACAAGACGGGTTTGAAGCTTTCTTT. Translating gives CASSLQDGFEAFF.

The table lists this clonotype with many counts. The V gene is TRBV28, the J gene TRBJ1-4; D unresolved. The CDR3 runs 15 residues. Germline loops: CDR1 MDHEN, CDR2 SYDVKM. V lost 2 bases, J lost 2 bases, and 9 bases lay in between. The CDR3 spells CASSLVVGTNEKLFF. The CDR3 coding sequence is TGTGCCAGCAGTTTAGTAGTGGGCACTAATGAAAAACTGTTTTTT.

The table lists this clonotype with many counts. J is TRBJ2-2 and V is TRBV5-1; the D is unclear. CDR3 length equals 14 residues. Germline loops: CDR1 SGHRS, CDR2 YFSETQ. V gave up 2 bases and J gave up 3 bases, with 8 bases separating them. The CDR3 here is CASSFPDYTGELFF. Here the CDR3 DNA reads TGCGCCAGCAGCTTCCCAGACTACACCGGGGAGCTGTTTTTT.

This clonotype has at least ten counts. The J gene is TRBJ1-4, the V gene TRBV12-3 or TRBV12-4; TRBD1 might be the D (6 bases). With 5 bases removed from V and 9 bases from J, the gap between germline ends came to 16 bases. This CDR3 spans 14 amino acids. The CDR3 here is CASSPGGGGKKLFF. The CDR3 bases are TGTGCCAGCAGTCCCGGAGGGGGAGGGAAAAAACTGTTTTTT.

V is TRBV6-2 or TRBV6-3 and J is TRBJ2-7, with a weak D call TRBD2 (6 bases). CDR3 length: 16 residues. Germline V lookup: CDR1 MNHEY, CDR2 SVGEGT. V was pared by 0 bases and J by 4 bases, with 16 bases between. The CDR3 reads CASSYSSPRGLYEQYF. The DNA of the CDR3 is TGTGCCAGCAGTTACTCGAGTCCGCGGGGCCTATACGAGCAGTACTTC.

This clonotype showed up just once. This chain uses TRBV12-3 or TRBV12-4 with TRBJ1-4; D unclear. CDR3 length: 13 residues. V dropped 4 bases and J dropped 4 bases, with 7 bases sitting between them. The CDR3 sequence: CASSYWVNEKLFF. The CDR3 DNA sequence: TGTGCCAGCAGTTACTGGGTTAATGAAAAACTGTTTTTT.

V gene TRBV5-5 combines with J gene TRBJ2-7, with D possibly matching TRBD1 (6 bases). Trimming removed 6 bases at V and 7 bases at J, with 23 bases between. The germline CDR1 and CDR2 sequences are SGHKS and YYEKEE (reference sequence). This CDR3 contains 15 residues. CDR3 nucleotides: TGTGCCAGCACCCGGTCGGGGACACTCGAGTTTGAGCAGTACTTC. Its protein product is CASTRSGTLEFEQYF.

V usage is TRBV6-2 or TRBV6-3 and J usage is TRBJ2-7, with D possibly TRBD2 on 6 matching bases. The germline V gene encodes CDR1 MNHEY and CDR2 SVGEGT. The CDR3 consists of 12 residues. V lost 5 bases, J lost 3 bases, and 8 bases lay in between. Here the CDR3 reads CASSRLGYEQYF. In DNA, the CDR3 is TGTGCCAGCAGTCGACTAGGCTACGAGCAGTACTTC.

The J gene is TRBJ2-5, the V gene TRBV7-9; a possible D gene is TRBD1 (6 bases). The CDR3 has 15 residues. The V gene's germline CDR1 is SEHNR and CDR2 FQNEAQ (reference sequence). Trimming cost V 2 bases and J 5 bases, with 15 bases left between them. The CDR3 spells CASSLSGQSGETQYF. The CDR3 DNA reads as TGTGCCAGCAGCTTAAGCGGACAGTCGGGGGAGACCCAGTACTTC.

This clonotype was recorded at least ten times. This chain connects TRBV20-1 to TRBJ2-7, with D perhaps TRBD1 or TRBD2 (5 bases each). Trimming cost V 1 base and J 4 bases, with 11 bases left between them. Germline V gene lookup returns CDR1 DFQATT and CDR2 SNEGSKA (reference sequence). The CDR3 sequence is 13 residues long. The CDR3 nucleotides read TGCAGTGCTAGAGGGGGGTTGGGATACGAGCAGTACTTC. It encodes CSARGGLGYEQYF.

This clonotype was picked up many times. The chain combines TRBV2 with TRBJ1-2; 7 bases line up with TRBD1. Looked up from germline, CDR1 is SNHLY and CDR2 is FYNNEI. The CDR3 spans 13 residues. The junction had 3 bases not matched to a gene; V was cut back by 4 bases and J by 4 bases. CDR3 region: CASSVGQFYGYTF. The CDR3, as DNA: TGTGCCAGCAGTGTGGGACAGTTCTATGGCTACACCTTC.

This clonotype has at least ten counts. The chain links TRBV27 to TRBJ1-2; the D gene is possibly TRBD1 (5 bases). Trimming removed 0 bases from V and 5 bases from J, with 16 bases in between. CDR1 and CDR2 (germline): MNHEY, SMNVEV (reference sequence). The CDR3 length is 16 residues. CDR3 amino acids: CASSLSRARPTYGYTF. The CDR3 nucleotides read TGTGCCAGCAGTTTATCCAGGGCCAGACCAACGTATGGCTACACCTTC.

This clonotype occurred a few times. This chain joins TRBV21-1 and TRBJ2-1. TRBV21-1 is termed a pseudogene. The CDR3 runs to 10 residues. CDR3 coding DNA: TGTGCCAGCCCTCGGAATGAGCAGTTCTTC. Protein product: CASPRNEQFF.

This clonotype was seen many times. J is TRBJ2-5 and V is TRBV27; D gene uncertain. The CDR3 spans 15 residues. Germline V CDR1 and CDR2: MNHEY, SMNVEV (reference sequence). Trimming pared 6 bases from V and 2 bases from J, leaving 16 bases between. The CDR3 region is CASRATGLPQETQYF. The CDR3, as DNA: TGTGCCAGCAGGGCGACCGGGCTCCCACAAGAGACCCAGTACTTC.

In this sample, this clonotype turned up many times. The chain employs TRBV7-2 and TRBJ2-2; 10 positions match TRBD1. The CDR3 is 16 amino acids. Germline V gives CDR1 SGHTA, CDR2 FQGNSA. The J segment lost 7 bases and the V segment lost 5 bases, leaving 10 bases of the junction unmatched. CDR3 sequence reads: CASSLGRQGAYGELFF. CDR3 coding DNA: TGTGCCAGCAGCCTAGGCAGACAGGGGGCTTACGGGGAGCTGTTTTTT. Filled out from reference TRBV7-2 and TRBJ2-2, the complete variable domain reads GAGVSQSPSNKVTEKGKDVELRCDPISGHTALYWYRQSLGQGLEFLIYFQGNSAPDKSGLPSDRFSAERTGGSVSTLTIQRTQQEDSAVYLCASSLGRQGAYGELFFGEGSRLTVL.

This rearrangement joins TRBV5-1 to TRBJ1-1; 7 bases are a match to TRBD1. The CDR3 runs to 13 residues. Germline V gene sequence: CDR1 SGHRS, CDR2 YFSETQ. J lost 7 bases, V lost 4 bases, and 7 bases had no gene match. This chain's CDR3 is CASSLKQGNEAFF. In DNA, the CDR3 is TGCGCCAGCAGCCTCAAACAGGGGAATGAAGCTTTCTTT.